The subject of this entry is one T cell receptor (beta chain). The PCR employed 60 Vbeta primers together with 13 Jbeta primers. Sequenced by immunoSEQ multiplex PCR; TCRdb stores in-frame clones only, minus some. The table records roughly 89,000 clones, roughly 79% of them present only once. These data originate in a study of cytomegalovirus exposure and HLA in healthy donors. Study at large: Unique TCR beta sequences numbering some 120 million came from 150 million to 200 million T cells in an earlier analysis.

V lost 5 bases and J lost 1; bases outside the gene matches: 2. The CDR3 loop spans 17 amino acids. CDR1 SGHTA and CDR2 FQGNSA come from the germline V gene. The rearrangement joins TRBV7-2 to TRBJ2-6; 13 bases fit TRBD2. The material sequenced was PBMCs. The sequence was collected from a woman between 25 and 40 years old in good health and CMV-seronegative. CDR3 bases: TGTGCCAGCAGCCGACTAGCGGGAGGATCTGGGGCCAACGTCCTGACTTTC. It codes for CASSRLAGGSGANVLTF.